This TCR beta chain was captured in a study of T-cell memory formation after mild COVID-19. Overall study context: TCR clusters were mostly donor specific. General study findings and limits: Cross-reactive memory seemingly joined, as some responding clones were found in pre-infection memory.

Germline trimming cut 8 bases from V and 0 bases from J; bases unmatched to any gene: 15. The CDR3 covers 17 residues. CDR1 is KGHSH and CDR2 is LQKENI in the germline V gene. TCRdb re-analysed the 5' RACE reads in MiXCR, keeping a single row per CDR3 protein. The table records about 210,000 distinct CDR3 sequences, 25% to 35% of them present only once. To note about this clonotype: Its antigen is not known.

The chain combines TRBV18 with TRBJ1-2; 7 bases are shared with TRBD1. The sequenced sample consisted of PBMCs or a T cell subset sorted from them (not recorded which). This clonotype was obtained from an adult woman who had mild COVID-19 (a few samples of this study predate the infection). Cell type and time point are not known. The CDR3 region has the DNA TGTGCCAGCACGAGGCGGGACAGCCGAGCAACTAACTATGGCTACACCTTC. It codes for CASTRRDSRATNYGYTF.